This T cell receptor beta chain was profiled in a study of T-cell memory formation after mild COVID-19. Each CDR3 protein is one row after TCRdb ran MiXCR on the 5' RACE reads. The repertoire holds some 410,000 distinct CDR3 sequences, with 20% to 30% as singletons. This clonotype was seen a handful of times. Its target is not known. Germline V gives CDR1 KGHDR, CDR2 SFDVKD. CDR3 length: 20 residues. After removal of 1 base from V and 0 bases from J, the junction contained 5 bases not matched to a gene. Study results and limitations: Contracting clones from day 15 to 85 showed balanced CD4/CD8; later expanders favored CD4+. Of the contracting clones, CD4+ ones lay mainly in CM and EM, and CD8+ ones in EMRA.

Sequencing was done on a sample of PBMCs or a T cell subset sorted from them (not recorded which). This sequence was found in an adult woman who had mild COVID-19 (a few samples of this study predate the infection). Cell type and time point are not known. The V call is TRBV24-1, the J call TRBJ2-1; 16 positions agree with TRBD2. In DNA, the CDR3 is TGTGCCACCAGTGATTTAGGGACTAGCGGGAGGGCTGGCTCCTACAATGAGCAGTTCTTC. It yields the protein CATSDLGTSGRAGSYNEQFF.